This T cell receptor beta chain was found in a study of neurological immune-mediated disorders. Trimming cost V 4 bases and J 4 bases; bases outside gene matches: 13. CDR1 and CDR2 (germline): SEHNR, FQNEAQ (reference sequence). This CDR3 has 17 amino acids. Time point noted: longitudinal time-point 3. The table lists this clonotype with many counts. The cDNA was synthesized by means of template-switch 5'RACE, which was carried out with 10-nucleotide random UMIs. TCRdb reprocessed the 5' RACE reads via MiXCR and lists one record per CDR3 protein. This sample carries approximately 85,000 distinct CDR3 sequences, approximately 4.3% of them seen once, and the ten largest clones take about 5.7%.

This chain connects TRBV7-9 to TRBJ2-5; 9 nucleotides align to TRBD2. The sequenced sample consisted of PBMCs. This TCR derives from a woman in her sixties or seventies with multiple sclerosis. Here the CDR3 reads CASSSSGTSLVGETQYF. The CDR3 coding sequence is TGTGCCAGCAGCTCCTCCGGGACTAGCCTTGTTGGAGAGACCCAGTACTTC.